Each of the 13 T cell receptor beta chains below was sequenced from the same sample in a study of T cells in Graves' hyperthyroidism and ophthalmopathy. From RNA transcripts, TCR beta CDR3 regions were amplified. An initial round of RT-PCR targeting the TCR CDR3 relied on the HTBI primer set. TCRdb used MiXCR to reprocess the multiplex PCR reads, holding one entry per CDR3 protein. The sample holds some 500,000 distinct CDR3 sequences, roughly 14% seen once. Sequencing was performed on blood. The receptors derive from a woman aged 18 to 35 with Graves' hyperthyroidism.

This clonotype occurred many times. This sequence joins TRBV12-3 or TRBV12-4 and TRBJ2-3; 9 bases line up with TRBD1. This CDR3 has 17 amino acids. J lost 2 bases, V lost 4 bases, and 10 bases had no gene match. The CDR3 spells CASSSLGQGPYTDTQYF. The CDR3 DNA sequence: TGTGCCAGCAGTTCCCTCGGACAGGGGCCCTACACAGATACGCAGTATTTT.

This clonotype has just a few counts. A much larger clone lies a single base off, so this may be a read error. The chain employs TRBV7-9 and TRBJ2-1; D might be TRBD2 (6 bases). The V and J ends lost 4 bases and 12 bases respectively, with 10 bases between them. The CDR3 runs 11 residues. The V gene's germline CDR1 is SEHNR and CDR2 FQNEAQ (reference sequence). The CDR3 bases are TGTGCCAGCAGCTGGAGGGATGGGCAGTTCTTC. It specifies CASSWRDGQFF. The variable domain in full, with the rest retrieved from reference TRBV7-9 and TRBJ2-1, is DTGVSQNPRHKITKRGQNVTFRCDPISEHNRLYWYRQTLGQGPEFLTYFQNEAQLEKSRLLSDRFSAERPKGSFSTLEIQRTEQGDSAMYLCASSWRDGQFFGPGTRLTVL.

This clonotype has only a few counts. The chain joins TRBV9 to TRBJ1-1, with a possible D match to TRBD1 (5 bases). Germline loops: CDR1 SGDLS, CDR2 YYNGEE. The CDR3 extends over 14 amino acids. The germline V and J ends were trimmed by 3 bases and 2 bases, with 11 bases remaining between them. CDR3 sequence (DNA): TGTGCCAGCAGCGGCCTACAGGCCAACACTGAAGCTTTCTTT. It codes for CASSGLQANTEAFF.

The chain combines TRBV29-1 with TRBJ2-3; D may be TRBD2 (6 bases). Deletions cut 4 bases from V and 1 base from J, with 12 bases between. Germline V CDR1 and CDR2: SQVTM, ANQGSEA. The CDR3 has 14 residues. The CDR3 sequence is CSVVGREGTDTQYF. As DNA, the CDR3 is TGCAGCGTTGTAGGGCGGGAAGGCACAGATACGCAGTATTTT.

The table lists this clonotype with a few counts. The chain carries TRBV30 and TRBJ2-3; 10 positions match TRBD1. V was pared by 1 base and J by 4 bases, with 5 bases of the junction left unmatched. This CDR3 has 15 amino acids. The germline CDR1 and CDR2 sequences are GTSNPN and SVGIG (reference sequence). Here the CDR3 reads CAWSGGQGLSDTQYF. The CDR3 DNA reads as TGTGCCTGGAGTGGGGGACAGGGGCTGTCAGATACGCAGTATTTT.

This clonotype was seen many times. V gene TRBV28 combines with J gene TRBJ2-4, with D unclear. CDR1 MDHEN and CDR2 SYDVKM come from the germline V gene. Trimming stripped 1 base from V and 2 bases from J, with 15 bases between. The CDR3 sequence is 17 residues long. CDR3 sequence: CASSLSLSLETKNIQYF. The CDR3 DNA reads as TGTGCCAGCAGTTTATCCCTTAGTCTAGAAACCAAAAACATTCAGTACTTC.

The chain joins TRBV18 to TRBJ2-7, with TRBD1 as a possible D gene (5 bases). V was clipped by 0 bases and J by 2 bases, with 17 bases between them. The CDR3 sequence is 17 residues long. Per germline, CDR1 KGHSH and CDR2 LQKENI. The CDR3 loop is CASSPPLGQGPPYEQYV. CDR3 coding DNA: TGTGCCAGCTCACCACCACTCGGACAAGGGCCACCCTACGAGCAGTACGTC.

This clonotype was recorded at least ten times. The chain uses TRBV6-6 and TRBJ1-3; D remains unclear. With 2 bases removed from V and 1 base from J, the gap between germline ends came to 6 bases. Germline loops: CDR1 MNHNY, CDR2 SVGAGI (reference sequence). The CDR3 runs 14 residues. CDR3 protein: CASSYGASGNTIYF. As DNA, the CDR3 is TGTGCCAGCAGTTACGGAGCTTCTGGAAACACCATATATTTT.

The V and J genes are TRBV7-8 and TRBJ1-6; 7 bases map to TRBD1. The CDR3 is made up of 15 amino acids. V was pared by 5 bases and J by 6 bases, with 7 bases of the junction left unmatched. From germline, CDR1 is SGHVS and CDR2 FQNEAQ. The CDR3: CASSPSRDSNSPLHF. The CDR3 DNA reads TGTGCCAGCAGCCCCTCGCGGGACAGTAATTCACCCCTCCACTTT.

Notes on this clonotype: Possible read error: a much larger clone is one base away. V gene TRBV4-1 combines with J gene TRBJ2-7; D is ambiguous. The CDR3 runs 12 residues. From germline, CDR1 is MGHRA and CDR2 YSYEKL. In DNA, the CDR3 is TGCGCCAACAGCCAAGAAGGGTACGAGCAGTACTTC. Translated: CANSQEGYEQYF.

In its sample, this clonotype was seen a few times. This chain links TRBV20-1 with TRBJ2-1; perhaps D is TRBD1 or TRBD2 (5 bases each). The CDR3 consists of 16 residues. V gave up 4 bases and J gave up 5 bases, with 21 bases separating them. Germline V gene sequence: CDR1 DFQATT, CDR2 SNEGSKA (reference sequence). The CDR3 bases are TGCAGTGCTACTCTTTGGCGGAGAGGGGCTAACAATGAGCAGTTCTTC. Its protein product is CSATLWRRGANNEQFF.

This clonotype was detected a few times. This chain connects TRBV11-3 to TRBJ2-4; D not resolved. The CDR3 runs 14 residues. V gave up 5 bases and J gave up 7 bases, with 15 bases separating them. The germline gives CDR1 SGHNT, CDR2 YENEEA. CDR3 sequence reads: CASSLGVAFNIQYF. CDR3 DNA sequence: TGTGCCAGCAGCCTAGGAGTAGCATTTAACATTCAGTACTTC.

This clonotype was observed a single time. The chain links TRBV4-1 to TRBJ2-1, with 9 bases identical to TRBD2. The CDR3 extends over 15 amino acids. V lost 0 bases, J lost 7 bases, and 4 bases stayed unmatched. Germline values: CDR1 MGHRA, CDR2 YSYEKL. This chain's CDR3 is CASSQEVAGENEQFF. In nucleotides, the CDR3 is TGCGCCAGCAGCCAAGAAGTAGCGGGAGAAAATGAGCAGTTCTTC.